These T cell receptor beta chains were read from a single sample in a study of technical replicates of blood from a few donors. Clones were sequenced by immunoSEQ multiplex PCR, and TCRdb holds only the in-frame ones, with some missing. The table lists 80,000 to 95,000 clones, just under 95% of them singletons. Sequences were obtained from T cells isolated from PBMCs. The receptors derive from a human donor in good health. Each CDR3 is given with its conserved first and last residue. D genes are given only for firm matches. The size entry is marked missing in some rows and otherwise reads once, few, many or a size class.

>TRBV15|TRBJ2-7|NA|TRBD1
CATGGRTGYEQYF
TGTGCCACCGGAGGCCGGACAGGGTACGAGCAGTACTTC
>TRBV5-4|TRBJ1-4|NA|TRBD1
CASSGNRGANEKLFF
TGTGCCAGCAGCGGAAACAGGGGGGCTAATGAAAAACTGTTTTTT
>TRBV28|TRBJ1-4|NA|TRBD1
CASSSRDRGQVNEKLFF
TGTGCCAGCAGTTCCCGGGACAGGGGGCAGGTTAATGAAAAACTGTTTTTT
>TRBV6-5|TRBJ2-1|NA|NA
CASSFSTSSYEQFF
TGTGCCAGCAGTTTCTCAACTAGTTCATATGAGCAGTTCTTC
>TRBV27|TRBJ2-1|once|TRBD1
CASSSRQGIRFF
TGTGCCAGCAGTTCTCGACAGGGGATAAGGTTCTTC
>TRBV14|TRBJ2-7|NA|TRBD1
CASSRRTGESYEQYF
TGTGCCAGCAGCCGAAGGACAGGGGAGTCCTACGAGCAGTACTTC
>TRBV5-1|TRBJ2-1|NA|TRBD2
CASRTPGGPHNEQFF
TGCGCCAGCAGAACCCCGGGGGGGCCCCACAATGAGCAGTTCTTC
>TRBV7-9|TRBJ1-2|NA|NA
CASSGEGPPDYGYTF
TGTGCCAGCAGCGGGGAGGGACCTCCCGACTATGGCTACACCTTC
>TRBV7-9|TRBJ2-1|NA|NA
CASSLDSNNEQFF
TGTGCCAGCAGCCTCGACAGTAACAATGAGCAGTTCTTC
>TRBV19|TRBJ2-1|NA|NA
CASSIVGTGQFF
TGTGCCAGTAGTATTGTAGGAACGGGGCAGTTCTTC
>TRBV6-5|TRBJ1-4|NA|NA
CASSSRTGGREKLFF
TGTGCCAGCAGTTCCCGGACGGGGGGACGTGAAAAACTGTTTTTT
>TRBV11-3|TRBJ2-1|NA|TRBD2
CASSPNGGGGDEQFF
TGTGCCAGCAGCCCCAATGGCGGGGGAGGCGATGAGCAGTTCTTC
>TRBV11-3|TRBJ1-2|NA|NA
CASSLWQNYGYTF
TGTGCCAGCAGCTTGTGGCAGAACTATGGCTACACCTTC
>TRBV5-3|TRBJ2-3|NA|NA
CARSPAVPTDTQYF
TGTGCCAGAAGTCCCGCGGTACCCACAGATACGCAGTATTTT
>TRBV28|TRBJ2-5|NA|NA
CASSPQTSAGETQYF
TGTGCCAGCAGTCCCCAGACTAGTGCGGGAGAGACCCAGTACTTC
>TRBV5-1|TRBJ1-1|NA|NA
CASSPRVNTEAFF
TGCGCCAGCAGCCCTCGGGTGAACACTGAAGCTTTCTTT
>TRBV21-1|TRBJ2-7|NA|NA
CASSIPNRDKGDLTLF
TGTGCCAGCAGCATACCGAACCGGGACAAGGGGGACCTGACTCTGTTC
>TRBV4-2|TRBJ2-7|NA|TRBD2
CASSHAPGLAGGEQYF
TGTGCCAGCAGCCATGCCCCGGGACTAGCGGGAGGCGAGCAGTACTTC
>TRBV28|TRBJ2-3|NA|NA
CASSLFGRGVTDTQYF
TGTGCCAGCAGTTTATTTGGCAGGGGTGTCACAGATACGCAGTATTTT
>TRBV4-1|TRBJ1-5|NA|NA
CASSQEGDQPQHF
TGCGCCAGCAGCCAAGAAGGGGATCAGCCCCAGCATTTT
>TRBV19|TRBJ1-1|NA|NA
CASSLFMNTEAFF
TGTGCCAGTAGTCTTTTTATGAACACTGAAGCTTTCTTT
>TRBV19|TRBJ2-7|NA|TRBD1
CASSQRTGGSSYEQYF
TGTGCCAGTAGTCAGCGGACAGGCGGAAGCTCCTACGAGCAGTACTTC
>TRBV20-1|TRBJ2-7|NA|NA
CSATTGKEQYF
TGCAGTGCTACCACGGGGAAAGAGCAGTACTTC
>TRBV18|TRBJ1-3|NA|NA
CASWGGGPSSGNTIYF
TGTGCCAGCTGGGGCGGGGGCCCTAGCTCTGGAAACACCATATATTTT
>TRBV27|TRBJ1-1|NA|TRBD1
CASSLFPGGGVEAFF
TGTGCCAGCAGTTTATTTCCAGGGGGCGGGGTTGAAGCTTTCTTT
>TRBV12-5|TRBJ2-4|NA|TRBD1
CASGNRPGGQGFIQYF
TGTGCTAGTGGTAACCGACCGGGGGGACAGGGATTCATTCAGTACTTC
>TRBV11-2|TRBJ2-3|NA|TRBD2
CASRPIAGGTADTQYF
TGTGCCAGCAGGCCGATAGCGGGGGGCACAGCAGATACGCAGTATTTT
>TRBV7-3|TRBJ2-1|NA|TRBD2
CASSLGAAGGRTNEQFF
TGTGCCAGCAGCTTAGGGGCAGCGGGGGGGAGGACGAATGAGCAGTTCTTC
>TRBV9|TRBJ2-5|NA|NA
CASSVVGGAGETQYF
TGTGCCAGCAGCGTAGTTGGGGGGGCAGGAGAGACCCAGTACTTC
>TRBV9|TRBJ1-1|NA|NA
CASTDGGLGNTEAFF
TGTGCCAGCACCGACGGGGGACTCGGGAACACTGAAGCTTTCTTT
>TRBV29-1|TRBJ2-1|NA|TRBD1
CSVFGQGVSGEQFF
TGCAGCGTTTTCGGACAGGGGGTCTCCGGTGAGCAGTTCTTC
>TRBV28|TRBJ2-7|NA|TRBD1
CASSLNRGRFEQYF
TGTGCCAGCAGTTTGAACAGGGGGCGGTTCGAGCAGTACTTC
>TRBV5-1|TRBJ1-2|NA|TRBD1
CASSLGQGGYGYTF
TGCGCCAGCAGCTTGGGACAGGGGGGCTATGGCTACACCTTC
>TRBV11-3|TRBJ2-5|NA|NA
CASSLGGIAVVKGETQYF
TGTGCCAGCAGCTTAGGAGGTATAGCGGTGGTAAAGGGAGAGACCCAGTACTTC
>TRBV10-3|TRBJ2-1|NA|TRBD2
CAISESVAGGPGEQFF
TGTGCCATCAGTGAGTCGGTAGCGGGAGGGCCCGGTGAGCAGTTCTTC
>TRBV7-9|TRBJ2-7|NA|TRBD2
CASSSWTSGRYEQYF
TGTGCCAGCAGCTCGTGGACTAGCGGGAGGTACGAGCAGTACTTC